The T cell receptor beta chain under discussion was sequenced for a study of blood T cell repertoires in COVID-19. The wider study: Whether acute or convalescent, the COVID-19 samples came from the United States, Italy and Spain. From T cells, B-cell-depleted T cells, or PBMCs came the material, which was cDNA or gDNA.

This clone has just a few counts. The CDR3 is 13 amino acids. Germline V CDR1 and CDR2: SGHTA, FQGTGA. Between the trimmed V and J ends, which lost 2 bases and 6 bases, there was a span of 8 bases. Authors' data handling: Reference gene primer amplification yielded estimated nucleated cell counts. The table came from immunoSEQ multiplex PCR; TCRdb's copy has only in-frame clones and leaves some out. That table is the source of V, J and clone size, and D and trimming were worked out from the DNA. Here the sample spans 240,000 or so clones, around 83% being singletons. This rearrangement joins TRBV7-3 to TRBJ2-1; no clear D. This TCR was recovered from a young woman with acute or convalescent COVID-19. The sequenced sample consisted of peripheral blood. This CDR3 is CASSLYILNEQFF. For the CDR3, the DNA is TGTGCCAGCAGCTTATATATCCTCAATGAGCAGTTCTTC.